This TCR beta chain is drawn from a study of neoadjuvant anti-PD-1 for oral cavity cancer (dated by TCRdb to the early 2020s). Broadly, across the study: Three to four biweekly doses of nivolumab at 3 mg/kg were mostly administered to patients before curative-intent surgical resection. There were about a dozen patients in the parent correlative cohort, and the response rate was 33%. Responders were defined as patients with complete response, partial response or stable disease by RECIST 1.1; non-responders were defined as patients with progression. Patients who did not progress were given a fourth nivolumab dose at about day 43 and had definitive surgical resection on days 50-56.

Per the publication, the time point label means: after neoadjuvant nivolumab, at surgical resection. None of the patients had received prior systemic or radiation treatment, and all were newly diagnosed with stage II-IVA oral cavity squamous cell carcinoma. The cohort consisted of patients with HPV-negative, locally advanced oral cavity squamous cell carcinoma. No culture maintenance or expansion was done, as the peripheral blood mononuclear cells went straight to analysis. Samples came from a longitudinal correlative study of a single-arm phase II trial of neoadjuvant nivolumab in oral cavity squamous cell carcinoma. Subject-matched pre- and post-treatment PBMCs and tumors from three responders and three non-responders underwent genomic DNA-based TCRbeta sequencing. Peripheral blood mononuclear cells were collected before nivolumab treatment and again after treatment, at the time of surgery. Genomic DNA was isolated from PBMCs using the Maxwell RSC DNA from Cells kit.

For deep sequencing, each PBMC sample was run in six replicates, with libraries mostly built from 400 to 500 ng of input genomic DNA. Following the manufacturer's instructions, the team built TCRbeta libraries using the immunoSEQ hsTCRbeta kit. The completed libraries were mixed into a single pool at 3 nM, then sequenced with an Illumina NovaSeq 6000 S4 flow cell. Per the authors' processing: The immunoSEQ Analyzer was used for raw data preprocessing and quality control. The analysis was restricted to productive rearrangements, with each unique CDR3 amino acid sequence defining a clonotype. Using the R package tcR, the researchers computed the Gini-Simpson index as their estimate of repertoire clonality. Student's t test was used to compare Gini indices, while Pearson correlation assessed associations with tumor size change. The immuneACCESS repertoire file appears here via TCRdb, limited to in-frame rearrangements. These files lack a portion of the clones; in checked studies, under half of the deficit traces to unresolved V genes, and the cause of the others is not known. That table furnishes V, J and clone size, whereas the DNA furnished D and trimming. The sample profile shows more than 10,000 clones; about two thirds of them were found once. The ten largest make up 2% to 2.5% of the sample.

Notes on this clone: Its specific antigen is unknown. No base quality information exists; no much larger clone differs at one position.

What the study reported, not specific to this receptor: The TCR analyses had only a few patients in each response group, and the authors called for validation in larger cohorts. Higher pretreatment blood TCRbeta clonality and lower post-treatment tumor TCRbeta clonality were correlated with higher pretreatment blood Treg/Th17 ratios. After neoadjuvant nivolumab, significantly higher T cell clonality (Gini index) was found within PBMCs in non-responders than in responders.

Cut back by 3 bases and 2 bases, the V and J ends lie 7 bases apart. The germline V gene supplies CDR1 SGHAT and CDR2 FQNNGV. The CDR3 spans 13 residues, from the cysteine through the phenylalanine. The retained sequence is limited to the CDR3, 39 bases, with the frame set at the first base. The sequences come from PBMCs, collected after nivolumab (anti-PD-1) treatment. This receptor was identified in a person between 40 and 80 years old with oral cavity squamous cell carcinoma. In this chain, TRBV11-2 is recombined with TRBJ1-1, with TRBD1 tentatively as D gene (5 bases match). The sequence in DNA is TGTGCCAGCAGCTTCGGACAAAACACTGAAGCTTTCTTT. Its amino acids are CASSFGQNTEAFF.